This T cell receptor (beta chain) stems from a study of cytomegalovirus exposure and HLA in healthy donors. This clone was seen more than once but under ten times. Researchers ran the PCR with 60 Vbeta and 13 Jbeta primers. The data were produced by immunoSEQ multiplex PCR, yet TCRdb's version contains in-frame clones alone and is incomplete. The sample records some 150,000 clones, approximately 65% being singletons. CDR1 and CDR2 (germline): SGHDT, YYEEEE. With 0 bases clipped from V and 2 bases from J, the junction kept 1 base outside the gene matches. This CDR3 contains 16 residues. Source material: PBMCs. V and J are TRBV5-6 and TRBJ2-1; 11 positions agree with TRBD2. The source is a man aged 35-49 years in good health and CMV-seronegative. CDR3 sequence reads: CASSLGSGRAYNEQFF. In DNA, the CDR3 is TGTGCCAGCAGCTTGGGTAGCGGGAGGGCCTACAATGAGCAGTTCTTC.